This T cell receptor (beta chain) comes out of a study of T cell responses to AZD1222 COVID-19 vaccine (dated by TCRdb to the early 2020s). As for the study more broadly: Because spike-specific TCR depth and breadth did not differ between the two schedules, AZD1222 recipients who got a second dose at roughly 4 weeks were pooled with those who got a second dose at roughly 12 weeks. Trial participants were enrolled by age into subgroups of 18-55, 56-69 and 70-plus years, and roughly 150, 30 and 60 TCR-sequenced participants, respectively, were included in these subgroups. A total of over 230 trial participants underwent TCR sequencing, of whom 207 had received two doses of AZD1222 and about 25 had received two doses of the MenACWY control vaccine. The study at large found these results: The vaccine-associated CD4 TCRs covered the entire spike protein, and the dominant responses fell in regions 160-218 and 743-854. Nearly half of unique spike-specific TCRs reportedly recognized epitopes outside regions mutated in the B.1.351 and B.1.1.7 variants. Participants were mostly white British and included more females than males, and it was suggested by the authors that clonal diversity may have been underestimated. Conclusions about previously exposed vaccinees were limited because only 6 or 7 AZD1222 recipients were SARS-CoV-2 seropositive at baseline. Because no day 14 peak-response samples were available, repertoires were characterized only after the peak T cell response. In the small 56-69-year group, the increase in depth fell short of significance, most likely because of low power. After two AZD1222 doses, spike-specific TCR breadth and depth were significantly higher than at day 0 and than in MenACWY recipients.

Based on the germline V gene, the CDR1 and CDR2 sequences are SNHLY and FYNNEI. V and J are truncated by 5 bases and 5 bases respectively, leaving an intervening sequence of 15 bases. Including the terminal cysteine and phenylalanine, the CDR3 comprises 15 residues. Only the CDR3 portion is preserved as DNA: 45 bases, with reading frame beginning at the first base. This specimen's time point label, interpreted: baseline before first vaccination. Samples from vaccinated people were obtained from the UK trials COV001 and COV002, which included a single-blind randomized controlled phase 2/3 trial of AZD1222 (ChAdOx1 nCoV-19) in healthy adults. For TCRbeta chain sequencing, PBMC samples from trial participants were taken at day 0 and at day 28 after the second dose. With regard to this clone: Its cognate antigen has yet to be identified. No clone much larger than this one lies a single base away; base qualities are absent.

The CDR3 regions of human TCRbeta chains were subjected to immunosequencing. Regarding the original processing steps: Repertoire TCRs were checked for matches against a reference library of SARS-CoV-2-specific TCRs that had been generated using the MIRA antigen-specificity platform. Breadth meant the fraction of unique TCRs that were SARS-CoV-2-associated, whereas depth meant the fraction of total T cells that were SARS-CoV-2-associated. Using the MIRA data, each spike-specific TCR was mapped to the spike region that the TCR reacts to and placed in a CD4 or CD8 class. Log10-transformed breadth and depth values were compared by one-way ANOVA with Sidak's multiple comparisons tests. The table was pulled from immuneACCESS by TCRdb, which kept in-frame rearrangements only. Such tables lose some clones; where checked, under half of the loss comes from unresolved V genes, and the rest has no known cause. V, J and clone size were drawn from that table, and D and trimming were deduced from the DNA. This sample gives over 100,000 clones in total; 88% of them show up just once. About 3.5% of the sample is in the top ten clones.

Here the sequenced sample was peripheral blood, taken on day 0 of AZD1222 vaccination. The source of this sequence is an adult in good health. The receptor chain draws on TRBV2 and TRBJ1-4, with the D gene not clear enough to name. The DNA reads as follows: TGTGCCAGCAGTAAGACCCTCATGATAAATGAAAAACTGTTTTTT. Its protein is CASSKTLMINEKLFF. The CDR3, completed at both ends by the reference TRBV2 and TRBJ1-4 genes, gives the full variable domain EPEVTQTPSHQVTQMGQEVILRCVPISNHLYFYWYRQILGQKVEFLVSFYNNEISEKSEIFDDQFSVERPDGSNFTLKIRSTKLEDSAMYFCASSKTLMINEKLFFGSGTQLSVL.